The 13 T cell receptor beta chains in this list originate from one sample, sequenced in a study of human T cells and chemical hapten exposure. Noted time point: patch test 1, 2 weeks after DPC sensitization. Noted treatment: therapeutic diphenylcyclopropenone sensitization with weekly scalp DPC. TCRdb called the RACE reads again in MiXCR, with one record for every CDR3 protein. The sample lists some 70,000 distinct CDR3 sequences; 32% were seen once. The sequencing here drew on whole blood, taken in connection with sensitization to the hapten diphenylcyclopropenone (DPC). These receptors were obtained from a middle-aged man with alopecia areata. Some clones in this sample may be carry-over from other donors' samples.

This clonotype was found a few times. J is TRBJ2-7 and V is TRBV14; D is perhaps TRBD2 (7 bases). Germline CDR1 SGHDN, CDR2 FVKESK. This CDR3 is 13 amino acids long. V lost 4 bases and J 5 bases, leaving 12 bases between the germline ends. Here the CDR3 reads CASSRGGRDEQYF. The CDR3 DNA is TGTGCCAGCAGCCGCGGGGGCCGGGACGAGCAGTACTTC.

A few counts support this clonotype. This rearrangement joins TRBV12-3 or TRBV12-4 to TRBJ1-6; 7 nucleotides line up with TRBD1. This CDR3 contains 13 residues. The ends lost 2 bases at V and 8 bases at J; junction bases unmatched: 0. The CDR3 DNA follows: TGTGCCAGCAGTTTACAGGGGGATTCACCCCTCCACTTT. Its protein product is CASSLQGDSPLHF.

The sample holds a few counts of this clonotype. The rearrangement links TRBV19 to TRBJ1-1; D not certain. Per the germline V gene, CDR1 is LNHDA and CDR2 is SQIVND (reference sequence). Trimming took 9 bases from V and 1 from J, leaving 9 bases between them. The CDR3 consists of 12 residues. CDR3 sequence reads: CASPPRNTEAFF. The DNA for the CDR3 is TGTGCCAGCCCTCCTCGGAACACTGAAGCTTTCTTT.

The chain joins TRBV6-1 to TRBJ1-1; D uncertain. V lost 4 bases to trimming and J lost 6 bases, with 24 bases between them. The CDR3 runs 17 residues. CDR1 and CDR2 (germline): MNHNS, SASEGT. The CDR3 loop is CASSAVPPVYPGAEAFF. As DNA, the CDR3 is TGTGCCAGCAGTGCCGTCCCCCCGGTCTACCCCGGGGCTGAAGCTTTCTTT.

This clonotype was seen only once. This chain joins TRBV14 and TRBJ2-4; 9 nucleotides match TRBD1. The CDR3 is made up of 14 amino acids. After removal of 4 bases from V and 9 bases from J, the junction contained 7 bases not matched to a gene. Germline CDR1 and CDR2: SGHDN and FVKESK. For the CDR3, the DNA is TGTGCCAGCAGCCTACGGACAGGGGCCAGCATTCAGTACTTC. Amino acid sequence: CASSLRTGASIQYF.

This clonotype was counted only a few times. This chain uses TRBV12-5 with TRBJ2-1; 7 nucleotides match TRBD1. CDR1 is LGHNT and CDR2 is FRNRAP in the germline V gene. The CDR3 has 14 amino acids. With 3 bases clipped from V and 6 bases from J, the junction kept 5 bases outside the gene matches. The DNA of the CDR3 is TGTGCTAGTGGTTTCGGACAGGAGCTCAATGAGCAGTTCTTC. It codes for CASGFGQELNEQFF.

The V call is TRBV20-1, the J call TRBJ2-7, with D hard to call. The germline V gene has CDR1 DFQATT and CDR2 SNEGSKA (reference sequence). The CDR3 runs to 12 residues. The V and J ends lost 5 bases and 4 bases respectively, with 12 bases between them. CDR3 DNA: TGCAGTGCTGCCAAAGACGGTTACGAGCAGTACTTC. Its translation: CSAAKDGYEQYF.

The rearrangement links TRBV11-2 to TRBJ2-3; TRBD2 agrees at 13 bases. CDR1 and CDR2 from the germline V gene are SGHAT and FQNNGV. The CDR3 is 17 amino acids. After removal of 5 bases from V and 6 bases from J, the junction contained 11 bases not matched to a gene. As DNA, the CDR3 is TGTGCCAGCAGCCATCTACAACTAGCGGGAGGGCCGGATACGCAGTATTTT. This gives the protein CASSHLQLAGGPDTQYF.

V is TRBV6-2 or TRBV6-3 and J is TRBJ2-2; D is uncertain. Trimming shortened V by 6 bases and J by 1 base, and 6 bases separated the two germline ends. This CDR3 spans 13 amino acids. Germline V lookup: CDR1 MNHEY, CDR2 SVGEGT. The CDR3 region is CASREGNTGELFF. DNA of the CDR3: TGTGCCAGCAGAGAAGGGAACACCGGGGAGCTGTTTTTT.

The chain recombines TRBV2 with TRBJ1-2, with 10 bases matching TRBD1. The CDR3 runs 13 residues. Germline trimming cut 6 bases from V and 6 bases from J; bases unmatched to any gene: 4. Germline V gene lookup returns CDR1 SNHLY and CDR2 FYNNEI. CDR3 DNA: TGTGCCAGCAGCATGACAGGGGGCGATGGCTACACCTTC. This translates into CASSMTGGDGYTF.

The chain employs TRBV2 and TRBJ2-5; D might be TRBD1 or TRBD2, each matching 6 bases. The V gene's germline CDR1 is SNHLY and CDR2 FYNNEI. This CDR3 spans 13 amino acids. Trimming took off 2 bases at V and 5 bases at J, with 9 bases between the two ends. The CDR3 reads CASSERGLETQYF. The CDR3 DNA reads as TGTGCCAGCAGTGAACGGGGGCTGGAGACCCAGTACTTC.

The V and J genes are TRBV30 and TRBJ1-1; tentative D call: TRBD1 (5 bases). CDR3 length equals 11 residues. Germline values: CDR1 GTSNPN, CDR2 SVGIG (reference sequence). With 1 base removed from V and 10 bases from J, the gap between germline ends came to 10 bases. CDR3 residues: CAWSGGGGAFF. The CDR3 coding sequence is TGTGCCTGGAGTGGGGGCGGTGGAGCTTTCTTT.

The chain recombines TRBV4-1 with TRBJ2-7; 7 positions match TRBD2. J gave up 5 bases and V 2 bases, and 12 bases lay outside the gene matches. The germline CDR1 and CDR2 sequences are MGHRA and YSYEKL. CDR3 length: 16 residues. The DNA for the CDR3 is TGCGCCAGCAGCCAATCCGCGGGAGTGGTATCTGACGAGCAGTACTTC. Translation: CASSQSAGVVSDEQYF.